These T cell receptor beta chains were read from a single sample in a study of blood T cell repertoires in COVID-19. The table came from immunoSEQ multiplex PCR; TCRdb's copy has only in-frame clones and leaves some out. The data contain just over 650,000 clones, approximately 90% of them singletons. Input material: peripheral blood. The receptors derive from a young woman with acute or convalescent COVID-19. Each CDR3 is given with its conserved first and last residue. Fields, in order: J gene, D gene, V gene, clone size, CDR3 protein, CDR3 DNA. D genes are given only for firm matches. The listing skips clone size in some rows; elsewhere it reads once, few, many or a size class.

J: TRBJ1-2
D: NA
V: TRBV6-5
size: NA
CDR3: CASSYSSGEGGYTF
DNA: TGTGCCAGCAGTTACTCCTCGGGAGAGGGTGGCTACACCTTC

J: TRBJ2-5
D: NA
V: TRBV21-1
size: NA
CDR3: CASSKGLYGQGARWTQYF
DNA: TGTGCCAGCAGCAAAGGGTTGTATGGACAGGGGGCGAGGTGGACCCAGTACTTC

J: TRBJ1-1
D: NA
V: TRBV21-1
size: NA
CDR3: CASSGPTGNTEAFF
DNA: TGTGCCAGCAGCGGCCCGACAGGGAACACTGAAGCTTTCTTT

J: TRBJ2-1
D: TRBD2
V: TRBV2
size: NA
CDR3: CASSSGSGGLDEQFF
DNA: TGTGCCAGCAGTAGCGGCAGCGGGGGGTTAGATGAGCAGTTCTTC

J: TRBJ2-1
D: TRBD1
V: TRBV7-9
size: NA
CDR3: CASSLAKTGGQGHNEQFF
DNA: TGTGCCAGCAGCTTGGCTAAAACCGGGGGACAGGGACACAATGAGCAGTTCTTC

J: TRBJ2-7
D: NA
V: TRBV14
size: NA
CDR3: CASSQDGRTALISPYEQYF
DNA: TGTGCCAGCAGCCAAGACGGCCGGACTGCCCTCATTTCCCCCTACGAGCAGTACTTC

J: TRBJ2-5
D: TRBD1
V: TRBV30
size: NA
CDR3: CAWRQDRVAVTQYF
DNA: TGTGCCTGGAGGCAAGACAGGGTCGCGGTGACCCAGTACTTC

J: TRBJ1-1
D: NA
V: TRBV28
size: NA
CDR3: CAITDNTEAFF
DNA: TGTGCCATTACAGACAACACTGAAGCTTTCTTT

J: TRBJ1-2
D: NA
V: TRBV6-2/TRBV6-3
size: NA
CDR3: CASSSGIAGGYTF
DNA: TGTGCCAGCAGTTCAGGAATTGCGGGTGGCTACACCTTC

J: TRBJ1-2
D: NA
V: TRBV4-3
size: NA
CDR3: CASSQDWGRTNYGYTF
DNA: TGCGCCAGCAGCCAAGATTGGGGGCGGACAAACTATGGCTACACCTTC

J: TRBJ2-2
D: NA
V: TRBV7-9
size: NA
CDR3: CASSLVGLSVGELFF
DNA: TGTGCCAGCAGCTTAGTGGGACTTAGCGTCGGGGAGCTGTTTTTT

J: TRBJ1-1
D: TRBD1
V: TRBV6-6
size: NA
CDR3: CASSIGQGEAFF
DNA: TGTGCCAGCAGTATTGGACAGGGTGAAGCTTTCTTT

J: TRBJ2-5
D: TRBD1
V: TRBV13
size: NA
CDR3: CASSLGGGGRGETQYF
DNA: TGTGCCAGCAGCTTAGGAGGTGGTGGCAGGGGGGAGACCCAGTACTTC

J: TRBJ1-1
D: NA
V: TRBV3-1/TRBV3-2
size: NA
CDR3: CASSPTAGDSDTEAFF
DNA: TGTGCCAGCAGTCCCACCGCAGGGGATTCGGACACTGAAGCTTTCTTT

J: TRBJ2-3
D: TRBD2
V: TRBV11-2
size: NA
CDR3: CASSFFETGGGTDTQYF
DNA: TGTGCCAGCAGCTTTTTTGAGACGGGGGGGGGCACAGATACGCAGTATTTT

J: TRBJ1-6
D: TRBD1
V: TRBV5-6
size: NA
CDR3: CASSLGDSLNSPLHF
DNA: TGTGCCAGCAGCTTGGGGGACAGCCTTAATTCACCCCTCCACTTT

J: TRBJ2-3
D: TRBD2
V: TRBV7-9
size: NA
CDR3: CASSLPASGALDTQYF
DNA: TGTGCCAGCAGCCTACCTGCCAGCGGGGCGTTGGATACGCAGTATTTT

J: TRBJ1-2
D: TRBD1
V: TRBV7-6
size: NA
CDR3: CASSLRDRGNYGYTF
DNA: TGTGCCAGCAGCTTAAGGGACAGGGGAAACTATGGCTACACCTTC

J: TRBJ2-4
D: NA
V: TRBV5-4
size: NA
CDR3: CASRTQGGNDIQYF
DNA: TGTGCCAGCAGGACCCAGGGGGGTAATGACATTCAGTACTTC

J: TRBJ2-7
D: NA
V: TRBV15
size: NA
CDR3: CATHWTQTTYEQYF
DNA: TGTGCCACCCACTGGACTCAAACGACCTACGAGCAGTACTTC

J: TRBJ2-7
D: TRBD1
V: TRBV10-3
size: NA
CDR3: CAITKRQGMDEQYF
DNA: TGTGCCATCACCAAAAGACAGGGGATGGACGAGCAGTACTTC

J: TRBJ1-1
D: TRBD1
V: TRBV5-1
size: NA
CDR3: CASSLGQGAAEAFF
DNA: TGCGCCAGCAGCCTAGGACAGGGGGCCGCTGAAGCTTTCTTT

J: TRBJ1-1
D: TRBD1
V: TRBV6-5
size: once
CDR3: CASSLPRPGGTEAFF
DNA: TGTGCCAGCAGCCTCCCTAGACCAGGGGGTACTGAAGCTTTCTTT

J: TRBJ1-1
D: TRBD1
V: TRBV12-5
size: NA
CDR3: CASGLVPGTVNTEAFF
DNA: TGTGCTAGTGGTTTGGTCCCCGGGACAGTGAACACTGAAGCTTTCTTT

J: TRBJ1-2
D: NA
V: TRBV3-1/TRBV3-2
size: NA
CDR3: CASSQESRAHGYTF
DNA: TGTGCCAGCAGCCAAGAAAGCAGGGCCCATGGCTACACCTTC

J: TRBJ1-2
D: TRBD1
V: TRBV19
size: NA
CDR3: CASSPPTGSFYGYTF
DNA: TGTGCCAGTAGTCCTCCGACAGGGAGTTTTTATGGCTACACCTTC

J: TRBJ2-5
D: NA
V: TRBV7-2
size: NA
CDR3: CASSFTPRHKETQYF
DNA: TGTGCCAGCAGCTTCACCCCCAGACATAAAGAGACCCAGTACTTC

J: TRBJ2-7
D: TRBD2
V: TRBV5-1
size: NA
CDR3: CASSSGLAGGSPRSYEQYF
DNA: TGCGCCAGCAGTTCGGGACTAGCGGGGGGTTCCCCAAGATCCTACGAGCAGTACTTC

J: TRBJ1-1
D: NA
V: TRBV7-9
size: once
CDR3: CASSLGVVSEAFF
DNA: TGTGCCAGCAGCTTAGGTGTCGTGAGCGAAGCTTTCTTT

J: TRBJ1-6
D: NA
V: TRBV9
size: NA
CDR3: CASSVGGQGSYNSPLHF
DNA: TGTGCCAGCAGCGTCGGGGGGCAAGGGTCCTATAATTCACCCCTCCACTTT

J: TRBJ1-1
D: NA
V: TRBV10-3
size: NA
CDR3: CAISDSSGGTEAFF
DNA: TGTGCCATCAGTGATTCGTCGGGGGGCACTGAAGCTTTCTTT

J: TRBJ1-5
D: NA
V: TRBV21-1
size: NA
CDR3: CASSKSGGRFNQPQHF
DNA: TGTGCCAGCAGCAAATCTGGCGGCCGCTTCAATCAGCCCCAGCATTTT

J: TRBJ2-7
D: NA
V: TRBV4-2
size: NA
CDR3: CASSQDRGYYEQYF
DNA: TGTGCCAGCAGCCAAGACAGGGGTTACTACGAGCAGTACTTC

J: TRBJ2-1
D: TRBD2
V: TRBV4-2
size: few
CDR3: CASSQELAGGHNEQFF
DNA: TGTGCCAGCAGCCAAGAGCTAGCGGGGGGCCACAATGAGCAGTTCTTC

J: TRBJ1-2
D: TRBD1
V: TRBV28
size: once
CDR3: CASSHGTGGGYTF
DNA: TGTGCCAGCAGTCACGGGACAGGCGGCGGCTACACCTTC

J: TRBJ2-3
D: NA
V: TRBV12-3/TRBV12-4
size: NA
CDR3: CASTRTPTDTQYF
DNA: TGTGCCAGCACGCGCACTCCCACAGATACGCAGTATTTT

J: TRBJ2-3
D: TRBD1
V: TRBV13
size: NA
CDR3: CASSLRQGSGADTQYF
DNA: TGTGCCAGCAGCCTAAGACAGGGTTCCGGGGCAGATACGCAGTATTTT

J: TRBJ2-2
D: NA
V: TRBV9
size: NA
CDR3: CASSLEGGTGELFF
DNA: TGTGCCAGCAGCCTCGAAGGGGGCACCGGGGAGCTGTTTTTT

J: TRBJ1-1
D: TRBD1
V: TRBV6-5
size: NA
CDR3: CASSYSRDRGRGEAFF
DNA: TGTGCCAGCAGTTACTCGAGGGACAGGGGGCGAGGTGAAGCTTTCTTT

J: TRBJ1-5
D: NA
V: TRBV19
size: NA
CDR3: CASTPPGGAHQPQHF
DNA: TGTGCCAGTACCCCCCCGGGAGGGGCGCATCAGCCCCAGCATTTT

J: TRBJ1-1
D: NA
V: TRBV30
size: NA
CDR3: CAWRPVRNTEAFF
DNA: TGTGCCTGGAGACCCGTCAGAAACACTGAAGCTTTCTTT

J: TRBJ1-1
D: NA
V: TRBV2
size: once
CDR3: CASSEKGRGHKKVWAFF
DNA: TGTGCCAGCAGTGAAAAGGGTCGCGGACACAAAAAAGTATGGGCTTTCTTT

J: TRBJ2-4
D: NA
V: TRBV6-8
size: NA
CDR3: CASSYSPRYGLAKNIQYF
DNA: TGTGCCAGCAGTTACTCGCCCCGGTACGGACTAGCCAAAAACATTCAGTACTTC

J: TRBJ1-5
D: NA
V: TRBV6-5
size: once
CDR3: CASLLLPSNQPQHF
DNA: TGTGCCAGCCTACTCCTACCCAGCAATCAGCCCCAGCATTTT

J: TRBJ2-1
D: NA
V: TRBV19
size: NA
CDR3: CASQSWTGRGAYNEQFF
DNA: TGTGCCAGTCAATCCTGGACGGGCAGGGGCGCCTACAATGAGCAGTTCTTC